This TCR beta chain originates from a study of neurological immune-mediated disorders. Each CDR3 protein is one row after TCRdb ran MiXCR on the 5' RACE reads. The sample consists of about 48,000 distinct CDR3 sequences, approximately 12% of them appearing once. Germline V lookup: CDR1 SEHNR, CDR2 FQNEAQ (reference sequence). The CDR3 covers 15 residues. V was cut by 1 base and J by 5 bases, with 12 bases left in between. The sample's time point: longitudinal time-point 3. Unsorted libraries were prepared from 2 million PBMCs that had been stored at -80 C. Study outcomes and limitations: Patients with HTLV-1-associated myelopathy had the highest level of TCR clonal expansion, whereas patients with multiple sclerosis had the lowest level, falling beneath the level found in healthy controls.

There are a few counts of this clonotype. Its antigen is not known. The sample taken for sequencing was PBMCs. The sequence was collected from a male donor with HTLV-1-associated myelopathy (HAM/TSP). The chain is built from TRBV7-9 and TRBJ1-5; tentatively, D is TRBD1 (6 bases). The CDR3 is CASSLVGGGDQPQHF. The DNA of the CDR3 is TGTGCCAGCAGCTTAGTAGGCGGGGGCGATCAGCCCCAGCATTTT.